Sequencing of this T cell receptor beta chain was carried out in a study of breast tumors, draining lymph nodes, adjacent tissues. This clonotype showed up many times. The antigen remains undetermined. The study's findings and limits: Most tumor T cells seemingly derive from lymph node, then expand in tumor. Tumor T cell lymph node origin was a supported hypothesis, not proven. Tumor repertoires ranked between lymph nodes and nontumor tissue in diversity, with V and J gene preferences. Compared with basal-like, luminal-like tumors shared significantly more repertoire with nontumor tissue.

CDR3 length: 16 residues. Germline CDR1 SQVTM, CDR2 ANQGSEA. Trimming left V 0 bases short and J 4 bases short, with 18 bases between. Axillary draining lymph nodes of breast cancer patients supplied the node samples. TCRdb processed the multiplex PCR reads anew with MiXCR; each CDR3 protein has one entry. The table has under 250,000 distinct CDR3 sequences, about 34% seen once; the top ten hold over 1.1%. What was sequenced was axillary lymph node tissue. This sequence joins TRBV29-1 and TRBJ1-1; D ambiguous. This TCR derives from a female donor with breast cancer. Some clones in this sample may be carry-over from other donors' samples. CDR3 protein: CSVEDVSNARRTEAFF. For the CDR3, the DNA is TGCAGCGTTGAAGATGTCTCAAACGCCAGACGCACTGAAGCTTTCTTT.